Below, 23 T cell receptor beta chains from the same sample are listed, as sequenced in a study of vaccination effects on CD4 cells after COVID-19 (dated 2022 in TCRdb). The ViraFEST assay stimulated PBMC with viral peptide pools and then used TCR sequencing to identify antigen-specific CD4+ T cell clonotypes by expansion. After more than nine days of culture, CD4+ T cells were isolated with the EasySep CD4+ T cell isolation kit. PCR-confirmed SARS-CoV-2 infection had occurred in convalescent patients between March and December 2020, before the Alpha, Beta and Delta variants emerged in the United States. The library was prepared using the immunoSEQ multiplex PCR assay. The immuneACCESS repertoire file appears here via TCRdb, limited to in-frame rearrangements. These files lack a portion of the clones; in checked studies, under half of the deficit traces to unresolved V genes, and the cause of the others is not known. This sample lists about 20,000 clones; roughly four fifths were detected once. Of the sample, 35% to 40% falls within the top ten clones.

These TCRs are of unknown antigen specificity. The sample here was CD4+ T cells from PBMCs cultured with a peptide pool, taken before COVID-19 vaccination. All receptors come from a human donor who had a prior SARS-CoV-2 infection.

This chain joins TRBV20-1 and TRBJ2-1; D gene ambiguous. The CDR3 is 12 amino acids. Germline CDR1 DFQATT, CDR2 SNEGSKA (reference sequence). The ends were cut back, 3 bases at V and 7 bases at J, with 10 bases in the middle. CDR3 protein: CSASKTGNEQFF. CDR3 DNA sequence: TGCAGTGCTAGTAAGACCGGGAATGAGCAGTTCTTC.

The chain uses TRBV18 and TRBJ1-2, with a tentative D call TRBD1 (6 bases). CDR1 and CDR2 from the germline V gene are KGHSH and LQKENI. This CDR3 contains 14 residues. V gave up 3 bases and J gave up 5 bases, with 13 bases separating them. CDR3 bases: TGTGCCAGCTCACCGACGGGGGCGTTTTATGGCTACACCTTC. It specifies CASSPTGAFYGYTF. Using reference TRBV18 and TRBJ1-2 for the parts outside the CDR3, the full variable domain is NAGVMQNPRHLVRRRGQEARLRCSPMKGHSHVYWYRQLPEEGLKFMVYLQKENIIDESGMPKERFSAEFPKEGPSILRIQQVVRGDSAAYFCASSPTGAFYGYTFGSGTRLTVV.

Notes on this clone: The junction does not match germline at one end; this may be a read error. The chain carries TRBV7-2 and TRBJ2-3; TRBD1 agrees at 9 bases. This CDR3 spans 15 amino acids. Germline V lookup: CDR1 SGHTA, CDR2 FQGNSA. The CDR3 sequence: CASSLPKNPGQGPNF. The CDR3 DNA sequence: TGTGCCAGCAGCTTACCTAAAAACCCGGGACAGGGTCCAAATTTT.

The genes are TRBV2 and TRBJ1-2, with D maybe TRBD1 (6 bases). Trimming left V 5 bases short and J 5 bases short, with 18 bases between. Germline lookup yields CDR1 SNHLY and CDR2 FYNNEI. The CDR3 extends over 15 amino acids. CDR3 protein: CASSMTDRNPYGYTF. CDR3 nucleotide sequence: TGTGCCAGCAGTATGACTGACAGGAACCCTTATGGCTACACCTTC.

This rearrangement joins TRBV5-6 to TRBJ1-1; no reliable D call. The CDR3 runs 13 residues. Germline CDR1 SGHDT, CDR2 YYEEEE. Deletions cut 0 bases from V and 3 bases from J, with 6 bases between. CDR3 sequence: CASSLGEYTEAFF. The CDR3 bases are TGTGCCAGCAGCTTGGGGGAATACACTGAAGCTTTCTTT. Combining the CDR3 with reference TRBV5-6 and TRBJ1-1 gives the whole variable domain DAGVTQSPTHLIKTRGQQVTLRCSPKSGHDTVSWYQQALGQGPQFIFQYYEEEERQRGNFPDRFSGHQFPNYSSELNVNALLLGDSALYLCASSLGEYTEAFFGQGTRLTVV.

In DNA form, the CDR3 reads TGTGCCAGCTCACCGGGGCTATATAATGAGCAGTTCTTC. It yields the protein CASSPGLYNEQFF. This chain joins TRBV18 and TRBJ2-1, with D possibly matching TRBD1 (5 bases). Trimming left V 3 bases short and J 7 bases short, with 10 bases between. CDR1 KGHSH and CDR2 LQKENI come from the germline V gene. This CDR3 spans 13 amino acids.

The chain combines TRBV15 with TRBJ1-3; D is uncertain. Trimming left V 4 bases short and J 2 bases short, with 6 bases between. The CDR3 has 13 amino acids. Germline CDR1 is LNHNV and CDR2 is YYDKDF (reference sequence). CDR3 region: CATSNGPGNTIYF. Here the CDR3 DNA reads TGTGCCACCAGCAACGGACCTGGAAACACCATATATTTT. Variable domain in full (rest from reference TRBV15 and TRBJ1-3): DAMVIQNPRYQVTQFGKPVTLSCSQTLNHNVMYWYQQKSSQAPKLLFHYYDKDFNNEADTPDNFQSRRPNTSFCFLDIRSPGLGDTAMYLCATSNGPGNTIYFGEGSWLTVV.

V usage is TRBV7-3 and J usage is TRBJ2-3; D uncertain. V was cut by 5 bases and J by 0 bases, with 6 bases left in between. The CDR3 spans 13 residues. Germline V gene sequence: CDR1 SGHTA, CDR2 FQGTGA. In nucleotides, the CDR3 is TGTGCCAGCAGCACCTGGAGCACAGATACGCAGTATTTT. This encodes CASSTWSTDTQYF.

The chain combines TRBV19 with TRBJ2-3, with no clear D. V lost 1 base and J lost 3, with 11 bases in between. Germline assignment: CDR1 LNHDA and CDR2 SQIVND (reference sequence). CDR3 length equals 15 residues. CDR3 sequence: CASSIVLGSTDTQYF. In DNA, the CDR3 is TGTGCCAGTAGTATAGTGCTAGGGTCAACAGATACGCAGTATTTT.

The chain is built from TRBV6-1 and TRBJ1-2; TRBD1 aligns across 7 bases. V gave up 2 bases and J gave up 4 bases; unmatched junction bases: 10. Germline V gene lookup returns CDR1 MNHNS and CDR2 SASEGT. The CDR3 has 16 residues. The CDR3 is CASSERQGFVLYGYTF. CDR3 sequence (DNA): TGTGCCAGCAGTGAAAGACAGGGTTTCGTCCTCTATGGCTACACCTTC.

In this sample, this clone turned up once. The rearrangement uses TRBV2 and TRBJ2-7; D is possibly TRBD2 (5 bases). Trimming pared 4 bases from V and 6 bases from J, leaving 16 bases between. Germline V gives CDR1 SNHLY, CDR2 FYNNEI. CDR3 length: 14 residues. The CDR3 reads CASSGFGVLLEQYF. As DNA, the CDR3 is TGTGCCAGCAGTGGGTTCGGGGTTCTACTCGAGCAGTACTTC.

This clone was picked up a small number of times. The genes are TRBV21-1 and TRBJ2-7; the table names TRBD1, a call not compared with the DNA. TRBV21-1 is a known pseudogene. The length of the CDR3 is 15 residues. CDR3: CASSKLRDRVSEQYF. DNA for the CDR3: TGTGCCAGCAGCAAACTCCGGGACAGGGTCTCCGAGCAGTACTTC.

The rearrangement uses TRBV10-3 and TRBJ1-1; 8 bases line up with TRBD1. V trimming: 2 bases; J trimming: 4 bases; junction bases outside the gene matches: 3. The V gene's germline CDR1 is ENHRY and CDR2 SYGVKD. The length of the CDR3 is 14 residues. The CDR3 region is CAISEGQGFTEAFF. CDR3 in DNA: TGTGCCATCAGTGAGGGACAGGGTTTCACTGAAGCTTTCTTT.

The table lists this clone with a count of one. The chain combines TRBV9 with TRBJ2-4; perhaps TRBD2 as D (6 bases). The CDR3 length is 14 residues. Per the germline V gene, CDR1 is SGDLS and CDR2 is YYNGEE. V was clipped by 3 bases and J by 6 bases, with 13 bases between them. DNA for the CDR3: TGTGCCAGCAGCGACCGGGACTCTCCAAACATTCAGTACTTC. As protein: CASSDRDSPNIQYF. Full variable domain (rest looked up from reference TRBV9 and TRBJ2-4): DSGVTQTPKHLITATGQRVTLRCSPRSGDLSVYWYQQSLDQGLQFLIQYYNGEERAKGNILERFSAQQFPDLHSELNLSSLELGDSALYFCASSDRDSPNIQYFGAGTRLSVL.

This clone was detected only once. V and J are TRBV5-1 and TRBJ2-3, with D maybe TRBD2 (6 bases). There are 14 residues in the CDR3. Germline CDR1 reads SGHRS; CDR2 reads YFSETQ. V lost 3 bases and J lost 2, with 10 bases in between. The DNA for the CDR3 is TGCGCCAGCAGCTGGGACTCCCCCACAGATACGCAGTATTTT. Translation gives CASSWDSPTDTQYF.

The CDR3 nucleotides read TGTGCCAGCAGCCCCTCGGCGGGGGGCGAGTACGAGCAGTACTTC. Its translation is CASSPSAGGEYEQYF. The rearrangement joins TRBV5-5 to TRBJ2-7; TRBD2 aligns across 8 bases. Germline V gene sequence: CDR1 SGHKS, CDR2 YYEKEE (reference sequence). V was clipped by 4 bases and J by 4 bases; unmatched bases: 10. There are 15 residues in the CDR3.

The chain is built from TRBV10-3 and TRBJ2-1; 11 bases map to TRBD2. V shed 3 bases, J shed 5 bases, and the junction held 9 bases outside the gene matches. The CDR3 length is 17 residues. Germline CDR1 reads ENHRY; CDR2 reads SYGVKD. The DNA for the CDR3 is TGTGCCATCAGTGATCGACTAGCGGGGACCGGGCACAATGAGCAGTTCTTC. It codes for CAISDRLAGTGHNEQFF.

This clone was seen only a few times. V usage is TRBV18 and J usage is TRBJ2-2; D is unclear. Germline V CDR1 and CDR2: KGHSH, LQKENI. The CDR3 covers 15 residues. The ends were cut back, 3 bases at V and 7 bases at J, with 15 bases in the middle. The CDR3 here is CASSPNSPLIGELFF. In DNA form, the CDR3 reads TGTGCCAGCTCACCGAATTCCCCCTTGATCGGGGAGCTGTTTTTT. The complete variable domain, with remaining parts taken from reference TRBV18 and TRBJ2-2, reads NAGVMQNPRHLVRRRGQEARLRCSPMKGHSHVYWYRQLPEEGLKFMVYLQKENIIDESGMPKERFSAEFPKEGPSILRIQQVVRGDSAAYFCASSPNSPLIGELFFGEGSRLTVL.

The J gene is TRBJ1-2, the V gene TRBV20-1; D uncertain. Germline V gene data show CDR1 as DFQATT and CDR2 as SNEGSKA (reference sequence). This CDR3 contains 11 residues. With 6 bases removed from V and 2 bases from J, the gap between germline ends came to 7 bases. For the CDR3, the DNA is TGCAGTGCAGACCGAAACTATGGCTACACCTTC. This codes for CSADRNYGYTF.

The CDR3 DNA follows: TGTGCCAGCAGCCAAGCGGGCACGACGGGACTAGCCTACGAGCAGTACTTC. Its protein product is CASSQAGTTGLAYEQYF. The genes are TRBV4-2 and TRBJ2-7, with 8 bases lining up with TRBD2. The junction had 10 bases not matched to a gene; V was cut back by 1 base and J by 2 bases. The CDR3 consists of 17 residues. Per germline, CDR1 LGHNA and CDR2 YNFKEQ.

Notes on this clone: This sample includes further DNA sequences coding for the same CDR3. In DNA form, the CDR3 reads TGTGCCAGCAGTTACTCGACTGAGCAGTTCTTC. Translated, it gives CASSYSTEQFF. The J gene is TRBJ2-1, the V gene TRBV6-6; no reliable D call. The CDR3 length is 11 residues. The V gene lost 0 bases and the J gene lost 9 bases, with 3 bases spanning the gap. Germline V gene lookup returns CDR1 MNHNY and CDR2 SVGAGI (reference sequence).

This chain connects TRBV10-2 to TRBJ2-5; 10 nucleotides match TRBD2. Germline lookup yields CDR1 WSHSY and CDR2 SAAADI. The length of the CDR3 is 15 residues. Unmatched junction bases numbered 2, after V lost 1 base and J lost 3 bases. The DNA of the CDR3 is TGCGCCAGCAGTGAGTTTACTAGCGGGAAAGAGACCCAGTACTTC. Translated: CASSEFTSGKETQYF.

Here the CDR3 DNA reads TGTGCCAGCAGCTCACTAGCGACGGCCCCCCAGACTTACACCGGGGAGCTGTTTTTT. Translating gives CASSSLATAPQTYTGELFF. The chain combines TRBV7-8 with TRBJ2-2; the match to TRBD2 covers 7 bases. Germline V gene data show CDR1 as SGHVS and CDR2 as FQNEAQ. The trim removed 4 bases at V and 3 bases at J, leaving 17 bases unmatched. This CDR3 is built from 19 residues.